The rows below give T cell receptor beta chains drawn from one sample of a study of regulatory T cells in long-lasting Graves disease. TCRdb passed the multiplex PCR reads through MiXCR, listing each CDR3 protein once. The sample lists just over 600,000 distinct CDR3 sequences, under 20% seen once, with about 17% in the top ten. These data were also reused for a study on T cells in Graves' hyperthyroidism and ophthalmopathy.

The starting material was peripheral blood mononuclear cells (PBMCs), obtained at new diagnosis, from a patient treated with antithyroid drugs. The receptors shown here come from a woman between 25 and 40 years old with Graves disease. The CDR3 runs from the conserved cysteine through the conserved F or W. Each record gives: J gene, clone size, D gene, V gene, CDR3 DNA, CDR3 protein. D genes are given only for firm matches. Some rows mark clone size as missing; the rest say once, few, many or name a class of expanded clone.

j_gene: TRBJ2-5; abundance: many; d_gene: NA; v_gene: TRBV28; CDR3nt: TGTGCCAGCAGTTGGTCAGGGGTCATCCAGCCCCAGTACTTC; CDR3aa: CASSWSGVIQPQYF
j_gene: TRBJ1-5; abundance: many; d_gene: TRBD1; v_gene: TRBV12-3/TRBV12-4; CDR3nt: TGTGCCAGCAGTCCAACCTTTGGGACAGGGGGCAGCCCCCAGCATTTT; CDR3aa: CASSPTFGTGGSPQHF
j_gene: TRBJ2-2; abundance: NA; d_gene: NA; v_gene: TRBV5-4; CDR3nt: TGTACCAGCAGCCCCCTTGGGGGTTACACCGGGGAGCTGTTTTTT; CDR3aa: CTSSPLGGYTGELFF
j_gene: TRBJ1-4; abundance: NA; d_gene: NA; v_gene: TRBV5-1; CDR3nt: TGCGCCAGCAGCCCCACAGTCCTCCGGAATGAAAAACTGTTTTTT; CDR3aa: CASSPTVLRNEKLFF
j_gene: TRBJ1-1; abundance: NA; d_gene: TRBD1; v_gene: TRBV19; CDR3nt: TGTGCCAGTAGTAAACCCGGGACAGGGTACGCTGAAGCTTTCTTT; CDR3aa: CASSKPGTGYAEAFF
j_gene: TRBJ2-3; abundance: few; d_gene: TRBD2; v_gene: TRBV19; CDR3nt: TGTGCCAGTAGTGAACTAGCGGCGCGAACAGATACGCAGTATTTT; CDR3aa: CASSELAARTDTQYF
j_gene: TRBJ2-7; abundance: many; d_gene: NA; v_gene: TRBV27; CDR3nt: TGTGCCACCTGGGCAGGGGACGAGCAGTACTTC; CDR3aa: CATWAGDEQYF
j_gene: TRBJ1-3; abundance: many; d_gene: NA; v_gene: TRBV28; CDR3nt: TGTGCCAGCAGTTTCAGTGCCTCTGGAAACACCATATATTTT; CDR3aa: CASSFSASGNTIYF
j_gene: TRBJ2-1; abundance: few; d_gene: NA; v_gene: TRBV9; CDR3nt: TGTGCCAGCAGCGTAGGGCCGAAAAACTACAATGAGCAGTTCTTC; CDR3aa: CASSVGPKNYNEQFF
j_gene: TRBJ1-1; abundance: NA; d_gene: NA; v_gene: TRBV6-9; CDR3nt: TGTGCCAGCAGTTTGACAGGTTCCACTGAAGCTCTCTTT; CDR3aa: CASSLTGSTEALF
j_gene: TRBJ2-7; abundance: few; d_gene: TRBD1; v_gene: TRBV7-2; CDR3nt: TGTGCCAGCAGCCCCTGGCAGGGGGCCTACGAGCAGTACTTC; CDR3aa: CASSPWQGAYEQYF
j_gene: TRBJ1-1; abundance: NA; d_gene: NA; v_gene: TRBV20-1; CDR3nt: TGCAGTGTAATAGGGATTTCTCCTTCTCTCACTGAAGCTTTCTTT; CDR3aa: CSVIGISPSLTEAFF
j_gene: TRBJ2-6; abundance: few; d_gene: TRBD1; v_gene: TRBV28; CDR3nt: TGTGCCAGCAAGACAGGGGGTTCCTCTGGGGCCAACGTCCTGACTTTC; CDR3aa: CASKTGGSSGANVLTF
j_gene: TRBJ1-2; abundance: many; d_gene: TRBD1; v_gene: TRBV29-1; CDR3nt: TGCAGCGCCCTGATCTCAGGGGGCGGTAACTATGGCTACACCTTC; CDR3aa: CSALISGGGNYGYTF
j_gene: TRBJ2-2; abundance: many; d_gene: NA; v_gene: TRBV11-3; CDR3nt: TGTGCCAGCAGCTTAGATCATAACACCGGGGAGCTGTTTTTT; CDR3aa: CASSLDHNTGELFF
j_gene: TRBJ2-2; abundance: NA; d_gene: TRBD2; v_gene: TRBV24-1; CDR3nt: TGTGCCACCAGTGATCCTGGCGGGGGAGGGACCGGGGAGCTGTTTTTT; CDR3aa: CATSDPGGGGTGELFF
j_gene: TRBJ1-2; abundance: many; d_gene: NA; v_gene: TRBV27; CDR3nt: TGTGCCAGCAGTTTAGCACCCTTTAACTATGGCTACACCTTC; CDR3aa: CASSLAPFNYGYTF
j_gene: TRBJ2-3; abundance: few; d_gene: NA; v_gene: TRBV29-1; CDR3nt: TGCAGCGCGCTAAGTTGGGACTCGGCCGATACGCAGTATTTT; CDR3aa: CSALSWDSADTQYF
j_gene: TRBJ2-1; abundance: NA; d_gene: TRBD2; v_gene: TRBV9; CDR3nt: TGTGCCAGCAGCCCCAGCGGGGTGAATGAGCAGTTCTTC; CDR3aa: CASSPSGVNEQFF
j_gene: TRBJ1-3; abundance: NA; d_gene: NA; v_gene: TRBV14; CDR3nt: TGTGCCAGCAGCCAAGATCGTTTCAACACCATATATTTT; CDR3aa: CASSQDRFNTIYF
j_gene: TRBJ2-5; abundance: few; d_gene: NA; v_gene: TRBV28; CDR3nt: TGTGCCAGCAGTTCTGGGACCGCGCGTTTTGAGACCCAGTACTTC; CDR3aa: CASSSGTARFETQYF
j_gene: TRBJ1-6; abundance: few; d_gene: NA; v_gene: TRBV20-1; CDR3nt: TGCAGTGCTAGAGTCAACGAGGGGGGATACCTCCACTTT; CDR3aa: CSARVNEGGYLHF
j_gene: TRBJ2-7; abundance: NA; d_gene: TRBD1; v_gene: TRBV20-1; CDR3nt: TGCAGTGCTCAGACCTCCGGGACAGGGGGCCACGAGCAGTACTTC; CDR3aa: CSAQTSGTGGHEQYF
j_gene: TRBJ1-5; abundance: few; d_gene: NA; v_gene: TRBV2; CDR3nt: TGTGCCGGCAGCCTGGGGGCTTTTAGCAATCAGCCCCAGCATTTT; CDR3aa: CAGSLGAFSNQPQHF
j_gene: TRBJ2-3; abundance: many; d_gene: NA; v_gene: TRBV7-2; CDR3nt: TGTGCCAGCAGCCTACAACGAAGTCACACAGATACGCAGTATTTT; CDR3aa: CASSLQRSHTDTQYF
j_gene: TRBJ1-2; abundance: many; d_gene: NA; v_gene: TRBV7-2; CDR3nt: TGTGCCAGCAGCCCCCCGAACCCCCTGATTCGGGGCTACACCTTC; CDR3aa: CASSPPNPLIRGYTF
j_gene: TRBJ2-7; abundance: many; d_gene: TRBD1; v_gene: TRBV20-1; CDR3nt: TGCAGTGCTAGAGGGACAGGGGACTACGAGCAGTACTTC; CDR3aa: CSARGTGDYEQYF
j_gene: TRBJ2-2; abundance: NA; d_gene: NA; v_gene: TRBV3-1; CDR3nt: TGTGCCAGCAGCCTCCAGGCGGAGGGTAGCACCGGGGAGCTGTTTTTT; CDR3aa: CASSLQAEGSTGELFF
j_gene: TRBJ2-1; abundance: NA; d_gene: NA; v_gene: TRBV27; CDR3nt: TGTGCCAGCAGTTTTGGCCAGCTTACCTACAATGAGCAGTTCTTC; CDR3aa: CASSFGQLTYNEQFF
j_gene: TRBJ1-5; abundance: few; d_gene: NA; v_gene: TRBV12-3/TRBV12-4; CDR3nt: TGTGCCAGCAGTTTTCCAGGGAATCAGCCCCAGCATTTT; CDR3aa: CASSFPGNQPQHF
j_gene: TRBJ2-7; abundance: many; d_gene: NA; v_gene: TRBV7-9; CDR3nt: TGTGCCAGCCTCGACAGCACTCAATCCTACGAGCAGTACTTC; CDR3aa: CASLDSTQSYEQYF
j_gene: TRBJ2-3; abundance: NA; d_gene: TRBD2; v_gene: TRBV7-2; CDR3nt: TGTGCCAGCAGCTTAATTAATAGCGGGAGGGGGCCAGATACGCAGTATTTT; CDR3aa: CASSLINSGRGPDTQYF